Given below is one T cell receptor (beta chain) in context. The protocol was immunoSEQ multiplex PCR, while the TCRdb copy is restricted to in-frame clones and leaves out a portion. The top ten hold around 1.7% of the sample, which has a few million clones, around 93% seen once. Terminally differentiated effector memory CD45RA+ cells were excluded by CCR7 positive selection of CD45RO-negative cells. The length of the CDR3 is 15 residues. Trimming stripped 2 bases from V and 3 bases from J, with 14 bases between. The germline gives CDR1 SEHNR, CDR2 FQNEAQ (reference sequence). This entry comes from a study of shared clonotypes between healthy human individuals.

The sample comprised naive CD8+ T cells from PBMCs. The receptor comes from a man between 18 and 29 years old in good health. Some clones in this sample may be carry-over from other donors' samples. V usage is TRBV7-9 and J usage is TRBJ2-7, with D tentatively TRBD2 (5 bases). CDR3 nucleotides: TGTGCCAGCAGCTTAAGCGGCCCGCAGGACTACGAGCAGTACTTC. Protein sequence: CASSLSGPQDYEQYF.